This T cell receptor (beta chain) stems from a study of technical replicates of blood from several donors (dated by TCRdb to between 2016 and 2019). CDR1 SGHTA and CDR2 FQGNSA are derived from the germline V gene. CDR3 length: 15 amino acids, cysteine to phenylalanine. The sequence is cut down to CDR3 DNA, 45 bases in frame from base 1. V trim: 5 bases; J trim: 7 bases; unmatched bases: 10. Library prep was done by the immunoSEQ multiplex PCR assay. Drawn from immuneACCESS, this table holds only the in-frame rearrangements with V and J called that TCRdb kept. Clones are partly lost; checked studies trace under half to an unresolved V gene and leave the rest unexplained. The sample table lists under 95,000 clones, 85% to 95% of them with a count of one. Approximately 0.25% of the sample rests with the top ten. This clone is deemed medium-sized (0.01 to 0.1%). The target of this receptor is not known. Nothing much larger sits one base from this clone, and base qualities are not available.

The chain links TRBV7-2 with TRBJ1-4, with TRBD1 identical over 7 junction bases. Source material: T cells isolated from PBMCs. This receptor was identified in a human donor in good health. The DNA sequence follows: TGTGCCAGCAGCAGATACAGGGGTGTTAGTGAAAAACTGTTTTTT. Translated, it gives CASSRYRGVSEKLFF.